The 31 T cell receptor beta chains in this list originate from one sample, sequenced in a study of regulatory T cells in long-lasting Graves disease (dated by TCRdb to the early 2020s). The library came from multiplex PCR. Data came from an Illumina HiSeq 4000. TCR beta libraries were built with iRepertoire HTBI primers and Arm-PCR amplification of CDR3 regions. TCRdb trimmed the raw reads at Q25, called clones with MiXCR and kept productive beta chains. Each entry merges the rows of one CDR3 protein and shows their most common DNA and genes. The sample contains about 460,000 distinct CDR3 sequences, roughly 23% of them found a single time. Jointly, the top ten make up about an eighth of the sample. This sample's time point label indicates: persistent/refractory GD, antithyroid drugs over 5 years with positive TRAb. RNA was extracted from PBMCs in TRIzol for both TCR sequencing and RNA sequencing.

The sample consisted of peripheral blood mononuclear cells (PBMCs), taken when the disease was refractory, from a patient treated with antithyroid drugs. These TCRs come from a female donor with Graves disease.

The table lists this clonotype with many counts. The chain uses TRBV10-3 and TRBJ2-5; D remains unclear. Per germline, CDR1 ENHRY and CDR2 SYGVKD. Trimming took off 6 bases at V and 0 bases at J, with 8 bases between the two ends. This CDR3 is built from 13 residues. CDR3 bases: TGTGCCATCAGCCAGACGGACCAAGAGACCCAGTACTTC. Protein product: CAISQTDQETQYF.

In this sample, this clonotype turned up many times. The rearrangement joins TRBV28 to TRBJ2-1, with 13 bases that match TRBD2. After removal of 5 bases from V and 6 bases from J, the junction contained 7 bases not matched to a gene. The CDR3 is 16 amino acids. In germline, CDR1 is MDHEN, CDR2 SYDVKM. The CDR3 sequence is CASSRLAGGQFNEQFF. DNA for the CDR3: TGTGCCAGCAGTCGACTAGCGGGGGGCCAATTCAATGAGCAGTTCTTC. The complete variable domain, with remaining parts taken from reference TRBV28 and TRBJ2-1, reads DVKVTQSSRYLVKRTGEKVFLECVQDMDHENMFWYRQDPGLGLRLIYFSYDVKMKEKGDIPEGYSVSREKKERFSLILESASTNQTSMYLCASSRLAGGQFNEQFFGPGTRLTVL.

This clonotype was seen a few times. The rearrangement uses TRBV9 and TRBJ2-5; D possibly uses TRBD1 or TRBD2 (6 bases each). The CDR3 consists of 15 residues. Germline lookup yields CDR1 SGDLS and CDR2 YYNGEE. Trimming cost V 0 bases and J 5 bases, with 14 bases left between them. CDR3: CASSVGGGPGETQYF. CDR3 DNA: TGTGCCAGCAGCGTAGGTGGGGGGCCGGGGGAGACCCAGTACTTC.

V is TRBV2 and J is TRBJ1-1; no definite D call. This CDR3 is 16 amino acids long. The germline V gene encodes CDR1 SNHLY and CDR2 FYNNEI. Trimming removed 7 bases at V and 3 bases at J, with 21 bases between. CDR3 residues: CASTQIFRTADTEAFF. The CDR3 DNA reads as TGTGCCAGCACACAAATATTTCGTACGGCGGACACTGAAGCTTTCTTT.

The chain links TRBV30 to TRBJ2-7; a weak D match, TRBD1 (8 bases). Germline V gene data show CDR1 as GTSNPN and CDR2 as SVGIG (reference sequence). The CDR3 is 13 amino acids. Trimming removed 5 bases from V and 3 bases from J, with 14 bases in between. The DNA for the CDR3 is TGTGCCTGGCGGGGGGACAGGAACTACGAGCAGTACTTC. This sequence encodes CAWRGDRNYEQYF.

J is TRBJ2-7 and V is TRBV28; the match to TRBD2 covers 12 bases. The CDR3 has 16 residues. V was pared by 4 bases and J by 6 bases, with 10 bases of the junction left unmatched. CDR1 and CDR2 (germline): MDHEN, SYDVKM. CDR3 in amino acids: CASSSLLAGGRGEQYF. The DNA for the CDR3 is TGTGCCAGCAGTTCCCTCCTAGCGGGAGGGCGGGGCGAGCAGTACTTC.

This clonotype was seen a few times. The CDR3 DNA follows: TGTGCCAGTGACCGCGGGGGGACCCAGTACTTC. It specifies CASDRGGTQYF. The gene calls are TRBV28 and TRBJ2-5, with 7 positions matching TRBD2. Per the germline V gene, CDR1 is MDHEN and CDR2 is SYDVKM. The CDR3 covers 11 residues. The V gene end was trimmed by 9 bases and the J gene end by 7 bases; junction bases not matched to a gene: 5. The full variable domain, its missing parts supplied by reference TRBV28 and TRBJ2-5, is DVKVTQSSRYLVKRTGEKVFLECVQDMDHENMFWYRQDPGLGLRLIYFSYDVKMKEKGDIPEGYSVSREKKERFSLILESASTNQTSMYLCASDRGGTQYFGPGTRLLVL.

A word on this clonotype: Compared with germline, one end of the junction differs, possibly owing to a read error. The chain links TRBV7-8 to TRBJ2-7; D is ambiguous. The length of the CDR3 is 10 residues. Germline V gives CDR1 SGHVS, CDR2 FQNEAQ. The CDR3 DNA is TGTGCCGGCAGTCTTTACGAGCAGTACTTC. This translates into CAGSLYEQYF. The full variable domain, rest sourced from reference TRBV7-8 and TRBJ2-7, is GAGVSQSPRYKVAKRGQDVALRCDPISGHVSLFWYQQALGQGPEFLTYFQNEAQLDKSGLPSDRFFAERPEGSVSTLKIQRTQQEDSAVYLCAGSLYEQYFGPGTRLTVT.

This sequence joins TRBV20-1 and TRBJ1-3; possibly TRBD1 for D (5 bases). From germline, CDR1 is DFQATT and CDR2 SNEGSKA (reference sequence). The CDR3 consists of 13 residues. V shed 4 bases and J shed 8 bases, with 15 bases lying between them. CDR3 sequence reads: CSATRSQGDTIYF. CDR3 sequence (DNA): TGCAGTGCTACCAGGTCTCAAGGGGACACCATATATTTT.

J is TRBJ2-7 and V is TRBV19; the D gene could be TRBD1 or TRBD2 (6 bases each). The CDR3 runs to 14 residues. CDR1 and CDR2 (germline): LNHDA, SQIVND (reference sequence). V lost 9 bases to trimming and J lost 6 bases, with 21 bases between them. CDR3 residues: CASRYGGGRSEQYF. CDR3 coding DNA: TGTGCCAGCCGGTACGGAGGGGGGAGAAGCGAGCAGTACTTC.

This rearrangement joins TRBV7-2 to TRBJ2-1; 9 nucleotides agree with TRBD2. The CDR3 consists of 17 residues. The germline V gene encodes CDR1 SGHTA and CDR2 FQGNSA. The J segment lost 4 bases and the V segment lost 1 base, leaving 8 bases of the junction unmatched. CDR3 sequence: CASSLEGAGGGYNEQFF. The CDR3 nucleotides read TGTGCCAGCAGCTTAGAAGGGGCGGGAGGGGGATACAATGAGCAGTTCTTC.

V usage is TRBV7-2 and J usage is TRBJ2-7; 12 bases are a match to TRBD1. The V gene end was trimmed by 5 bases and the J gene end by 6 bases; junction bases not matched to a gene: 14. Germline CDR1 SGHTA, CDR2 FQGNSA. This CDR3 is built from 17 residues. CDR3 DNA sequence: TGTGCCAGCAGCCCGTCCTTCCCGGGACAGGGGGCTTCCGAGCAGTACTTC. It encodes CASSPSFPGQGASEQYF.

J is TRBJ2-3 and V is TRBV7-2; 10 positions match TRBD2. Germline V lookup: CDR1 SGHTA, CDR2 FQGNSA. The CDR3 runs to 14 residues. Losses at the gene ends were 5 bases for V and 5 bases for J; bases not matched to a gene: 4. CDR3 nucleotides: TGTGCCAGCAGCCGAACTAGCGGGATAGATACGCAGTATTTT. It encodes CASSRTSGIDTQYF.

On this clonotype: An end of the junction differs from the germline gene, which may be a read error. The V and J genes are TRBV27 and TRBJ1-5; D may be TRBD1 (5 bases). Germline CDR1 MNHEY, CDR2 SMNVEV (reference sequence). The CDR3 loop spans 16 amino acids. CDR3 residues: CASRPGPGLSNHPQHF. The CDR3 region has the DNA TGTGCCAGCAGACCTGGTCCGGGACTTAGCAATCACCCCCAGCATTTT.

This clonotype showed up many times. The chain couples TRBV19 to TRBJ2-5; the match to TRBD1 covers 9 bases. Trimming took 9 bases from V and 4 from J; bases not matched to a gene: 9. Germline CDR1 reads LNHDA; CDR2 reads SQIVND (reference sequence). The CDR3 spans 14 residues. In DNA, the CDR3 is TGTGCCAGCAGCCCTACAGGGGGCGCAGAGACCCAGTACTTC. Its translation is CASSPTGGAETQYF.

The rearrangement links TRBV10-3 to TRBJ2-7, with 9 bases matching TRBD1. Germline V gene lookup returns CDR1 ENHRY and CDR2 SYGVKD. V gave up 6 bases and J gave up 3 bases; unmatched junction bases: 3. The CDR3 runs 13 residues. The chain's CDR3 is CAIRGDRDYEQYF. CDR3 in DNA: TGTGCCATCAGAGGGGACAGGGACTACGAGCAGTACTTC.

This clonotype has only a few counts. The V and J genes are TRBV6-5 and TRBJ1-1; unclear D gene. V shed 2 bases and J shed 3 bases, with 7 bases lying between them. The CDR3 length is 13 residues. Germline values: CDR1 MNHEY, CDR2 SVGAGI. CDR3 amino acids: CASSYAIHTEAFF. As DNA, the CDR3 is TGTGCCAGCAGTTACGCTATTCACACTGAAGCTTTCTTT.

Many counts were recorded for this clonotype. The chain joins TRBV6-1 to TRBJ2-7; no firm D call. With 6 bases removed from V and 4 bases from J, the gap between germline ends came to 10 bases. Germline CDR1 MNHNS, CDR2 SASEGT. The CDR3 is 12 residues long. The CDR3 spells CASSQVRYEQYF. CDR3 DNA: TGTGCCAGCAGCCAGGTCAGGTACGAGCAGTACTTC.

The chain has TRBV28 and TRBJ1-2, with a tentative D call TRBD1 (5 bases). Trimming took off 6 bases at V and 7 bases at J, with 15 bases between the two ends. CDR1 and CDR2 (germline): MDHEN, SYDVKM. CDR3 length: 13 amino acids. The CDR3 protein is CASRGTWLGGYTF. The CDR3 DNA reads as TGTGCCAGCAGAGGGACTTGGCTGGGTGGCTACACCTTC.

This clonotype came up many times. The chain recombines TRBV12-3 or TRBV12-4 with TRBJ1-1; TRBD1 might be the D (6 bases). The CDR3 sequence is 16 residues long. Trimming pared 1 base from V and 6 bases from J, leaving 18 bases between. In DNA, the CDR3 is TGTGCCAGCAGTTTAGGTTCCCCCGGGGGGGCATCTGAAGCTTTCTTT. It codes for CASSLGSPGGASEAFF.

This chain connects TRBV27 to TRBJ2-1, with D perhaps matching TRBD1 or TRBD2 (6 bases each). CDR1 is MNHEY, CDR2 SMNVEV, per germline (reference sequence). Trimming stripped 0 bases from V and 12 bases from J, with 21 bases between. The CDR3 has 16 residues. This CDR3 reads CASSLSPLAGGGRQFF. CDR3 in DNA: TGTGCCAGCAGTTTATCGCCCCTGGCCGGGGGCGGAAGGCAGTTCTTC.

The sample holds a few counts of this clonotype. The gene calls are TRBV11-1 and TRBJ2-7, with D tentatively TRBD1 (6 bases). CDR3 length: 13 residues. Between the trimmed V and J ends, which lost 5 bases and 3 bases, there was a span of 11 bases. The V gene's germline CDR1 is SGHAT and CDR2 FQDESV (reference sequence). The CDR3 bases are TGTGCCAGCAGCAGACAGGAGGTCTACGAGCAGTACTTC. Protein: CASSRQEVYEQYF. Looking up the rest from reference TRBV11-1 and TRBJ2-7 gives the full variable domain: EAEVAQSPRYKITEKSQAVAFWCDPISGHATLYWYRQILGQGPELLVQFQDESVVDDSQLPKDRFSAERLKGVDSTLKIQPAELGDSAMYLCASSRQEVYEQYFGPGTRLTVT.

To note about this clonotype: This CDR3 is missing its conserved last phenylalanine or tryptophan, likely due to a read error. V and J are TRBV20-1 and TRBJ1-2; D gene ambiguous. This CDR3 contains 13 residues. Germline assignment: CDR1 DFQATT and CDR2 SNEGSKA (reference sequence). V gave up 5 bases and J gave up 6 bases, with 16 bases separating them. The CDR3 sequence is CSAPTGSRDGYTL. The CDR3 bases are TGCAGTGCTCCGACCGGCTCTAGGGATGGCTACACCCTC.

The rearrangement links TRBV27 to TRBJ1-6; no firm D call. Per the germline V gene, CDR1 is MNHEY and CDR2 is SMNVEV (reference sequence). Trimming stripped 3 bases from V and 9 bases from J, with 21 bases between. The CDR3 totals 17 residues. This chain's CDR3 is CASSFSGQVRDGSPLHF. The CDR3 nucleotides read TGTGCCAGCAGTTTCTCCGGCCAGGTTAGGGATGGTTCACCCCTCCACTTT.

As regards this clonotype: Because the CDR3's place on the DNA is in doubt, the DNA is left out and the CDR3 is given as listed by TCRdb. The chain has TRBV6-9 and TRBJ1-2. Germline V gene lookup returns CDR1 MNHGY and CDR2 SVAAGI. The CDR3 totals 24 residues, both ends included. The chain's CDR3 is CASSYSSGLAGGPYEQYFGPAYTF.

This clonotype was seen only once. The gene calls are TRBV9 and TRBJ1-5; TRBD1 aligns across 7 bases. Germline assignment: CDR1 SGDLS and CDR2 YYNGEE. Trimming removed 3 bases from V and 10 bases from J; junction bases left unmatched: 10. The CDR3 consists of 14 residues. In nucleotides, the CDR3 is TGTGCCAGCAGCGCCCGACAGGGCGAAGGTCCCCAGCATTTT. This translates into CASSARQGEGPQHF.

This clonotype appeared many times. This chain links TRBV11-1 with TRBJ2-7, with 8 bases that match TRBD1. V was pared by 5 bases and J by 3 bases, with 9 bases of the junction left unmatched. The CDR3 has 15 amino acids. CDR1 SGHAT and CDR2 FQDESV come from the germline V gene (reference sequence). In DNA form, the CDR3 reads TGTGCCAGCAGCCACACCGGGACAGGAGTCTACGAGCAGTACTTC. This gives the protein CASSHTGTGVYEQYF.

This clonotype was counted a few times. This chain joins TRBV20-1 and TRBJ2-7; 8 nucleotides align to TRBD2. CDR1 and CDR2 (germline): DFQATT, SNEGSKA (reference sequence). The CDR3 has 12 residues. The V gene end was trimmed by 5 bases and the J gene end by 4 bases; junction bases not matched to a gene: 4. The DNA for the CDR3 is TGCAGTGCTTCCTCTAGCGGGTACGAGCAGTACTTC. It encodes CSASSSGYEQYF.

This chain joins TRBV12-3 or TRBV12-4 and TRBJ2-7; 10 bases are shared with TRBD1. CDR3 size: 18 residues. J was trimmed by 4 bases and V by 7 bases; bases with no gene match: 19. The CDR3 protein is CASKQTGGLSGPSYEQYF. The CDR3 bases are TGTGCCAGCAAACAGACAGGGGGCTTAAGTGGACCGTCTTACGAGCAGTACTTC.

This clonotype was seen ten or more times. This chain's CDR3 is CASSGTESYGYTF. The DNA of the CDR3 is TGTGCCAGCAGCGGGACAGAGTCCTATGGCTACACCTTC. This chain links TRBV11-2 with TRBJ1-2; 7 bases agree with TRBD1. V gave up 5 bases and J gave up 4 bases; unmatched junction bases: 4. CDR3 length equals 13 residues. CDR1 SGHAT and CDR2 FQNNGV come from the germline V gene. The full variable domain, in which reference TRBV11-2 and TRBJ1-2 provide the parts outside the CDR3, is EAGVAQSPRYKIIEKRQSVAFWCNPISGHATLYWYQQILGQGPKLLIQFQNNGVVDDSQLPKDRFSAERLKGVDSTLKIQPAKLEDSAVYLCASSGTESYGYTFGSGTRLTVV.

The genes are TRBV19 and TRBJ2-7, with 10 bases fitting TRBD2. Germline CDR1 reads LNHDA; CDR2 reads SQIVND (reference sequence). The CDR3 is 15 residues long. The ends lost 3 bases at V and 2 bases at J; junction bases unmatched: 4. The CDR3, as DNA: TGTGCCAGTAGTATGCGAGGACTAGCGGCCTACGAGCAGTACTTC. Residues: CASSMRGLAAYEQYF.